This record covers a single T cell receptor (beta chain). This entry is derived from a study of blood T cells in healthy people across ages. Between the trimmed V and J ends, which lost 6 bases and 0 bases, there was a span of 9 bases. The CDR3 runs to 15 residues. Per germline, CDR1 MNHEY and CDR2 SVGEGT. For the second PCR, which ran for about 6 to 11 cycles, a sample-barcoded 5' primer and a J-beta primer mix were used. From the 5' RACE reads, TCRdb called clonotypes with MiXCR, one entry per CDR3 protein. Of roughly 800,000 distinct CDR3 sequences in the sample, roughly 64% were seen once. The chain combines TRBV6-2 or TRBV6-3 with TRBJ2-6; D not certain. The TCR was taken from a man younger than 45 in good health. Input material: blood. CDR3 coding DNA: TGTGCCAGCAGGCCGGGCCACTCTGGGGCCAACGTCCTGACTTTC. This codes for CASRPGHSGANVLTF.